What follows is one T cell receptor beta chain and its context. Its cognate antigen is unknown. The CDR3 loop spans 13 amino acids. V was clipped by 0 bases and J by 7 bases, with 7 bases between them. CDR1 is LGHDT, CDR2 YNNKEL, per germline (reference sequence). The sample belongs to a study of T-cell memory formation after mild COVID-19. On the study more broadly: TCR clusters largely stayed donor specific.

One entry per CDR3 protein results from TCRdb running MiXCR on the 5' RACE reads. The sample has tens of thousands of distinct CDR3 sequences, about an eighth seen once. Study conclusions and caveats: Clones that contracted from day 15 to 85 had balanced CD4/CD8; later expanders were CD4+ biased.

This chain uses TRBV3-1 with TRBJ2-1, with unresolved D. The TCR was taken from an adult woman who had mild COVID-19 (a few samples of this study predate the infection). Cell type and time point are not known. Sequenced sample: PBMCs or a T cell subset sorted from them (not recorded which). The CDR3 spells CASSQDLWNEQFF. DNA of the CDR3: TGTGCCAGCAGCCAAGATCTCTGGAATGAGCAGTTCTTC.